This TCR beta chain was sequenced in a study of Tregs in tolerant kidney transplant recipients. General observations from the study: Tolerant patients' donor-specific Tregs expanded beyond overall Tregs, suggesting antigen-driven growth. Some patients' samples used different primers over time, so nucleotide sequences weren't comparable.

Germline V gene lookup returns CDR1 SGHTA and CDR2 FQGNSA. V gave up 4 bases and J gave up 6 bases, with 10 bases separating them. The length of the CDR3 is 13 residues. Notes on this clone: What it binds is unknown.

Profiled with immunoSEQ multiplex PCR; TCRdb holds only in-frame clones, not every one. The profile covers tens of thousands of clones, with under 95% appearing a single time and 1.5% to 2% taken by the ten largest. The nonmyeloablative bone marrow transplants came from related graft donors, with transient mixed chimerism. The chain combines TRBV7-2 with TRBJ2-1; maybe TRBD2 (5 bases). The origin of this receptor is a human patient who received a combined kidney and bone marrow transplant. Part of the T cells may come from the graft donor. The specimen comprised CD4+ T cells from blood (PBMCs), sampled 12 months after the transplant. The CDR3 nucleotides are TGTGCCAGCAGCTCAGAGCGGTTCAATGAGCAGTTCTTC. This gives the protein CASSSERFNEQFF.